Ten or more counts support the clone carrying this T cell receptor (beta chain). The CDR3 is made up of 12 amino acids. The germline CDR1 and CDR2 sequences are SGHDN and FVKESK. V was clipped by 4 bases and J by 7 bases; unmatched bases: 2. The authors amplified TCR beta CDR3 regions, and they did so from RNA transcripts for repertoire sequencing. The workflow started with a first-round RT-PCR run with HTBI primers and then moved on to a second-round multiplex PCR. TCRdb fed the multiplex PCR reads into MiXCR, producing one record per CDR3 protein. The sample has roughly 1.1 million distinct CDR3 sequences; about 35% are singletons. Ages of hyperthyroidism patients ran from 18 to 65, and their diagnoses were new, under 2 months' duration. This record comes from a study of Graves' ophthalmopathy and Graves' hyperthyroidism.

The clonotype comes from an adult man with Graves' hyperthyroidism. The V and J genes are TRBV14 and TRBJ2-5, with 8 bases fitting TRBD1. Sequenced: peripheral blood or thyroid tissue (not recorded which). DNA of the CDR3: TGTGCCAGCAGCCCGGACAGGGTGACCCAGTACTTC. As protein: CASSPDRVTQYF.